These 8 T cell receptor beta chains originate from one sample sequenced in a study of cytomegalovirus exposure and HLA in healthy donors. PCR amplification relied on 60 Vbeta primers (plus 13 Jbeta primers). Repertoires were generated with immunoSEQ multiplex PCR, while TCRdb's copy carries only in-frame clones and drops some. The table lists 120,000 to 150,000 clones, 80% to 90% of them singletons, with about 4.3% in the top ten. The sequenced material came from PBMCs. The receptors stem from a middle-aged woman in good health and CMV-seropositive.

The CDR3 DNA reads as TGTGCCAGCAGTTTTGGGCAGAGCTTCATTCAAGAGACCCAGTACTTC. This codes for CASSFGQSFIQETQYF. The chain employs TRBV27 and TRBJ2-5, with unresolved D. CDR1 MNHEY and CDR2 SMNVEV come from the germline V gene (reference sequence). This CDR3 spans 16 amino acids. V lost 3 bases, J lost 2 bases, and 16 bases lay in between.

This chain joins TRBV7-2 and TRBJ1-2; TRBD1 matches 7 bases. CDR3 size: 17 residues. The ends lost 1 base at V and 5 bases at J; junction bases unmatched: 13. CDR1 and CDR2 (germline): SGHTA, FQGNSA. For the CDR3, the DNA is TGTGCCAGCAGCTTAGGGTTAGGGGACAGTCCTATTTATGGCTACACCTTC. Encoded protein: CASSLGLGDSPIYGYTF.

V gene TRBV27 combines with J gene TRBJ1-4, with 7 nucleotides matching TRBD1. CDR1 is MNHEY and CDR2 is SMNVEV in the germline V gene (reference sequence). V gave up 8 bases and J gave up 0 bases; unmatched junction bases: 3. This CDR3 is 14 amino acids long. The CDR3 region is CASRDSPTNEKLFF. In DNA form, the CDR3 reads TGTGCCAGCCGGGACAGCCCAACTAATGAAAAACTGTTTTTT.

This chain uses TRBV28 with TRBJ1-4, with D possibly matching TRBD1 (6 bases). The V end lost 6 bases, the J end lost 0 bases, and 11 bases lay between the germline ends. Per the germline V gene, CDR1 is MDHEN and CDR2 is SYDVKM. The CDR3 is 15 residues long. DNA for the CDR3: TGTGCCAGCAGGGGAAAGGGGGCAACTAATGAAAAACTGTTTTTT. This translates into CASRGKGATNEKLFF.

The V call is TRBV5-1, the J call TRBJ1-5; 8 bases line up with TRBD1. The CDR3 length is 18 residues. Germline V lookup: CDR1 SGHRS, CDR2 YFSETQ. V shed 9 bases and J 3 bases; nucleotides not matched to a gene: 20. CDR3 sequence: CAIGSDLESGGHNQPQHF. Written as DNA, the CDR3 is TGCGCCATCGGGTCTGACTTAGAGTCAGGGGGCCACAATCAGCCCCAGCATTTT.

V and J are TRBV9 and TRBJ1-2, with D unresolved. Germline V gene lookup returns CDR1 SGDLS and CDR2 YYNGEE. V lost 0 bases to trimming and J lost 8 bases, with 14 bases between them. The CDR3 consists of 14 residues. The CDR3 reads CASSVGAPGGGYTF. In DNA form, the CDR3 reads TGTGCCAGCAGCGTAGGGGCCCCGGGAGGCGGCTACACCTTC.

This clone has a single count. The chain uses TRBV6-1 and TRBJ2-2; D perhaps matches TRBD2 (5 bases). V shed 8 bases and J shed 3 bases, with 13 bases lying between them. Germline V CDR1 and CDR2: MNHNS, SASEGT. The CDR3 consists of 14 residues. CDR3 residues: CASGIEGYTGELFF. The CDR3 region has the DNA TGTGCCAGCGGGATTGAGGGATACACCGGGGAGCTGTTTTTT.

The chain combines TRBV15 with TRBJ2-7; possibly TRBD1 for D (5 bases). The CDR3 spans 13 residues. Germline assignment: CDR1 LNHNV and CDR2 YYDKDF (reference sequence). Trimming took off 2 bases at V and 0 bases at J, with 5 bases between the two ends. This CDR3 is CATSRQGSYEQYF. For the CDR3, the DNA is TGTGCCACCAGCAGACAGGGCTCCTACGAGCAGTACTTC.